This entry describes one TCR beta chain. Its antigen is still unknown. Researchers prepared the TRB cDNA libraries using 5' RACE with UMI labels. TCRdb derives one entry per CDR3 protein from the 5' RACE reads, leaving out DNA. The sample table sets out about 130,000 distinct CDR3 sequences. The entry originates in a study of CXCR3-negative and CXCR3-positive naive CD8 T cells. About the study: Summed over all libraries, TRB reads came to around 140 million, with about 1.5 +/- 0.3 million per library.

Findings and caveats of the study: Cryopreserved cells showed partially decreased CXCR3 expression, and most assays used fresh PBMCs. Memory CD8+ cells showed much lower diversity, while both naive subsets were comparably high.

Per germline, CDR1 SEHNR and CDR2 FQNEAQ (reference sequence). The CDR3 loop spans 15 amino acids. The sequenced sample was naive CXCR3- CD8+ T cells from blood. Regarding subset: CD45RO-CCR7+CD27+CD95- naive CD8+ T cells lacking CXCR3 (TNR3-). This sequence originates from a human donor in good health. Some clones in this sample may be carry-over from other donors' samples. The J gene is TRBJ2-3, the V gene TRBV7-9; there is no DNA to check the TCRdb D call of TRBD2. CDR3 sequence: CATKVAQESTDTQYF.